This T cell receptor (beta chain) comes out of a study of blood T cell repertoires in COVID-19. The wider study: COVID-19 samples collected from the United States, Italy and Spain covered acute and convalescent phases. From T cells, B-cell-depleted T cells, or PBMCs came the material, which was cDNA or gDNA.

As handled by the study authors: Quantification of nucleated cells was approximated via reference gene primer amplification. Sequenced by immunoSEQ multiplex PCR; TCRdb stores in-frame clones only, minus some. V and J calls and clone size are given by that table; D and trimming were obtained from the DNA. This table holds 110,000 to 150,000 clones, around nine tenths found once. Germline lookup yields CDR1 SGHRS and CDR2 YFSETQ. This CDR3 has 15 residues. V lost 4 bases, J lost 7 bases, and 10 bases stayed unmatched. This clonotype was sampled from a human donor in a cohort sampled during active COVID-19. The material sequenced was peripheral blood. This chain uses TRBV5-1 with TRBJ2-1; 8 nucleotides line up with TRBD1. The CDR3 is CASSLGTGVVNEQFF. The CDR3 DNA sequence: TGCGCCAGCAGCCTCGGGACAGGTGTGGTTAATGAGCAGTTCTTC.